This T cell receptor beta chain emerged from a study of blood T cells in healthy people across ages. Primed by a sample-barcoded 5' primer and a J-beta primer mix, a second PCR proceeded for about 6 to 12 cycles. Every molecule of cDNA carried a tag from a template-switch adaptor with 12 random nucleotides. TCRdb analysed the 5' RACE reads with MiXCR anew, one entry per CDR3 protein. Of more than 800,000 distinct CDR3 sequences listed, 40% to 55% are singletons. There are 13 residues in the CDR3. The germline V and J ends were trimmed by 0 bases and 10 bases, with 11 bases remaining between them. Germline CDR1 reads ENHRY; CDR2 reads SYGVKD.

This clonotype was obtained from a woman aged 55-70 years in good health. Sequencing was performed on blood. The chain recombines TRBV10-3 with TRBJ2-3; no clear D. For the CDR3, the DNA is TGTGCCATCAGTGAGTCGTCCCTAGTTTCGCAGTATTTT. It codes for CAISESSLVSQYF.